These 5 T cell receptor beta chains share one sample of origin, sequenced in a study of Graves' ophthalmopathy and Graves' hyperthyroidism. RNA transcripts served as template for amplifying TCR beta CDR3 sequences. HTBI primers were employed in first-round RT-PCR, then a second-round multiplex PCR followed. One entry per CDR3 protein results from TCRdb running MiXCR on the multiplex PCR reads. The sample consists of roughly 400,000 distinct CDR3 sequences, about 16% of them appearing once. The sample comprised peripheral blood. The source is a woman aged 18-30 years with Graves' ophthalmopathy.

This clonotype has ten or more counts. The gene calls are TRBV5-1 and TRBJ2-7, with TRBD1 matching over 10 bases. V shed 0 bases, J shed 5 bases, and the junction held 2 bases outside the gene matches. This CDR3 has 14 amino acids. In germline, CDR1 is SGHRS, CDR2 YFSETQ. CDR3: CASSLVTGGDEQYF. In DNA form, the CDR3 reads TGCGCCAGCAGCTTGGTGACAGGGGGCGACGAGCAGTACTTC.

The rearrangement uses TRBV12-3 or TRBV12-4 and TRBJ1-2; no firm D call. The V and J ends lost 4 bases and 6 bases respectively, with 21 bases between them. The CDR3 extends over 16 amino acids. The CDR3 DNA reads as TGTGCCAGCAGTTCCTCCGCGGGAGGTCAAGGGCATGGCTACACCTTC. Residues: CASSSSAGGQGHGYTF.

In this sample, this clonotype turned up many times. The V gene is TRBV20-1, the J gene TRBJ1-3; the D gene is possibly TRBD1 (5 bases). The V end was cut by 6 bases, the J end by 2 bases, with 20 bases between. Germline-derived CDR1 and CDR2 are DFQATT and SNEGSKA (reference sequence). This CDR3 is 16 amino acids long. CDR3 bases: TGCAGTGCGGTCGGGACGGCGCGGGACCCTGGAAACACCATATATTTT. As protein: CSAVGTARDPGNTIYF.

At least ten counts were recorded for this clonotype. The chain combines TRBV28 with TRBJ2-2; D not resolved. The CDR3 totals 16 residues. V was cut by 3 bases and J by 1 base, with 12 bases left in between. Germline CDR1 and CDR2: MDHEN and SYDVKM. The CDR3 DNA sequence: TGTGCCAGCAGTTTGTTTGACACCTTGAACACCGGGGAGCTGTTTTTT. Translation gives CASSLFDTLNTGELFF.

This clonotype was found many times. This rearrangement joins TRBV6-5 to TRBJ2-7, with D perhaps being TRBD1 or TRBD2 (5 bases each). The length of the CDR3 is 14 residues. The ends were cut back, 4 bases at V and 2 bases at J, with 12 bases in the middle. Looked up from germline, CDR1 is MNHEY and CDR2 is SVGAGI. The CDR3 reads CASSFRDGAYEQYF. The CDR3 DNA reads TGTGCCAGCAGTTTCCGGGACGGGGCCTACGAGCAGTACTTC.